A single sample is the source of the 25 T cell receptor beta chains below, sequenced in a study of T cell clusters in autoimmune cytopenias (dated by TCRdb to about 2019). Per sample, around 250 ng of peripheral blood genomic DNA, 30,000 to 40,000 genome equivalents, was used for TRB amplification. Sequencing instrument: Illumina MiSeq. Multiplex PCR with a touch-down protocol amplified TRB rearrangements, with the TRB-A and TRB-B primer pools combined in a single tube. One entry per CDR3 protein sequence results from the TCRdb reprocessing of the reads, with DNA left out. The sample table includes several thousand distinct CDR3 sequences. The ten largest account for approximately 3.8% of the sample. Sequenced sample: peripheral blood. Receptors were obtained from a human donor with an autoimmune cytopenia or autoimmune hepatitis (not recorded which).

The chain has TRBV7-2 and TRBJ2-5; checking the TCRdb D call of TRBD1 is not possible without DNA. Germline V CDR1 and CDR2: SGHTA, FQGNSA. The length of the CDR3 is 15 residues. The CDR3 loop reads CASSSPGQFIETQYF.

The chain is built from TRBV28 and TRBJ2-1; with no DNA, the TCRdb D assignment of TRBD2 cannot be verified. Germline-derived CDR1 and CDR2 are MDHEN and SYDVKM. CDR3 length: 13 residues. The CDR3 is CASSLLGEDEQFF.

The V call is TRBV27, the J call TRBJ2-7; no DNA is available, so the TRBD1 call from TCRdb remains unchecked. Germline V gene lookup returns CDR1 MNHEY and CDR2 SMNVEV (reference sequence). CDR3 length: 14 residues. This CDR3 reads CASSFWDRVHEQYF.

The V gene is TRBV27, the J gene TRBJ2-2; absent DNA, TCRdb's TRBD1 call cannot be checked. This CDR3 is built from 15 residues. Looked up from germline, CDR1 is MNHEY and CDR2 is SMNVEV (reference sequence). This chain's CDR3 is CASSFSLGGTGELFF.

This chain uses TRBV5-5 with TRBJ2-5; as DNA is missing, the TRBD2 call by TCRdb cannot be tested. The germline gives CDR1 SGHKS, CDR2 YYEKEE (reference sequence). The CDR3 is 18 residues long. The CDR3 region is CASSQAMASGRYQETQYF. The entire variable domain, with the rest obtained from reference TRBV5-5 and TRBJ2-5, is as follows: DAGVTQSPTHLIKTRGQQVTLRCSPISGHKSVSWYQQVLGQGPQFIFQYYEKEERGRGNFPDRFSARQFPNYSSELNVNALLLGDSALYLCASSQAMASGRYQETQYFGPGTRLLVL.

V gene TRBV10-3 combines with J gene TRBJ2-1. CDR1 and CDR2 from the germline V gene are ENHRY and SYGVKD. The CDR3 spans 15 residues. This chain's CDR3 is CAIRPHTSSYNEQFF.

The chain links TRBV20-1 to TRBJ2-3; TCRdb reports TRBD2, a call that lacks DNA to check it against. The CDR3 contains 13 residues. The germline V gene has CDR1 DFQATT and CDR2 SNEGSKA (reference sequence). The CDR3 sequence is CSAAGTSGRVGYF.

The J gene is TRBJ2-7, the V gene TRBV13; TCRdb outputs TRBD2, but without DNA this stays unchecked. The germline CDR1 and CDR2 sequences are PRHDT and FYEKMQ (reference sequence). The CDR3 sequence is 15 residues long. Here the CDR3 reads CASSLEWPRSYEQYF.

This clonotype is classed as medium-sized by frequency. The chain employs TRBV29-1 and TRBJ2-3; TCRdb's D gene call, TRBD2, goes unchecked for lack of DNA. Germline V lookup: CDR1 SQVTM, CDR2 ANQGSEA. CDR3 size: 16 residues. CDR3 sequence: CSVHGTSGGLGDTQYF.

Frequency places this clonotype as medium-sized (0.01 to 0.1%). The chain recombines TRBV7-6 with TRBJ2-1; there is no DNA to check the TCRdb D call of TRBD2. Germline V lookup: CDR1 SGHVS, CDR2 FNYEAQ. The CDR3 runs to 15 residues. This CDR3 is CASSFGSFSYNEQFF.

The V call is TRBV27, the J call TRBJ2-3; with no DNA, the TCRdb D assignment of TRBD1 cannot be verified. The CDR3 spans 13 residues. Germline V gene data show CDR1 as MNHEY and CDR2 as SMNVEV (reference sequence). CDR3 loop: CASSLGTPDTQYF.

This clonotype is identified as medium-sized from frequency. The genes are TRBV18 and TRBJ2-3; the D call of TRBD2 rests on TCRdb alone, since no DNA is present to check it. CDR3 length equals 15 residues. From germline, CDR1 is KGHSH and CDR2 LQKENI. This CDR3 reads CASSPGLEATDTQYF.

The rearrangement uses TRBV30 and TRBJ2-4; the TRBD1 assignment by TCRdb is unverifiable without DNA. Per germline, CDR1 GTSNPN and CDR2 SVGIG (reference sequence). The CDR3 is made up of 16 amino acids. The CDR3 spells CAWSWGQSGAKNIQYF.

V is TRBV11-2 and J is TRBJ1-2. CDR3 length: 14 residues. The germline gives CDR1 SGHAT, CDR2 FQNNGV. The CDR3 is CASSEAGEDYGYTF.

This clonotype is deemed medium-sized by its frequency. The chain recombines TRBV6-5 with TRBJ2-2. CDR1 and CDR2 from the germline V gene are MNHEY and SVGAGI. This CDR3 is 14 amino acids long. CDR3 amino acids: CASSPTGNTGELFF.

The genes are TRBV19 and TRBJ1-5; there is no DNA to check the TCRdb D call of TRBD1. From germline, CDR1 is LNHDA and CDR2 SQIVND (reference sequence). The CDR3 runs 15 residues. The CDR3 reads CASWGLTGGLQPQHF.

V gene TRBV6-1 combines with J gene TRBJ2-7. The CDR3 has 11 amino acids. Germline values: CDR1 MNHNS, CDR2 SASEGT. The CDR3 region is CASSLFYEQYF.

V gene TRBV12-3 or TRBV12-4 combines with J gene TRBJ1-1. The CDR3 has 14 amino acids. CDR3 sequence: CASSWALTNTEAFF.

The V call is TRBV5-1, the J call TRBJ2-1; the TCRdb call, TRBD1, lacks DNA for checking. Germline V gene sequence: CDR1 SGHRS, CDR2 YFSETQ. The CDR3 is 12 residues long. CDR3 in amino acids: CASRTDNNEQFF.

This clonotype is deemed medium-sized by its frequency. This chain joins TRBV19 and TRBJ2-2; TCRdb's D call of TRBD1 is untestable without DNA. CDR1 and CDR2 (germline): LNHDA, SQIVND (reference sequence). CDR3 length equals 17 residues. The CDR3 sequence: CASSFGSGQANTGELFF.

This clonotype is deemed medium-sized by its frequency. The chain is built from TRBV12-3 or TRBV12-4 and TRBJ2-1; lacking DNA, the TRBD2 call made by TCRdb goes unchecked. This CDR3 has 15 residues. This CDR3 reads CASSWLAGAYNEQFF.

This clonotype ranks as medium-sized (0.01 to 0.1%) in terms of frequency. The rearrangement links TRBV6-5 to TRBJ2-3; TCRdb outputs TRBD1, but without DNA this stays unchecked. CDR1 and CDR2 from the germline V gene are MNHEY and SVGAGI. The CDR3 is 17 amino acids. This CDR3 is CASRIGGGAISTDTQYF.

The rearrangement uses TRBV27 and TRBJ1-1; the D call from TCRdb, TRBD1, cannot be confirmed without DNA. Per germline, CDR1 MNHEY and CDR2 SMNVEV (reference sequence). The CDR3 is 13 residues long. The chain's CDR3 is CASRPERNTEAFF.

This clonotype counts as medium-sized by frequency. V gene TRBV27 combines with J gene TRBJ1-5; there is no DNA to check the TCRdb D call of TRBD1. This CDR3 spans 15 amino acids. Germline V gives CDR1 MNHEY, CDR2 SMNVEV (reference sequence). The CDR3 sequence is CASSFGGHSNQPQHF.

The chain couples TRBV20-1 to TRBJ2-7; TCRdb lists TRBD1, though no DNA is available to test this call. The CDR3 covers 13 residues. The germline V gene encodes CDR1 DFQATT and CDR2 SNEGSKA (reference sequence). This CDR3 reads CSARKRDSYEQYF.